The T cell receptor beta chain described here comes from a study of radiation and T cells in renal cell carcinoma (TCRdb year 2020). Concerning the study at large: The samples were obtained from a clinical trial, where primary renal cell carcinomas were treated with 15 Gy stereotactic body radiation therapy and then removed by nephrectomy 4 weeks afterward. In total, fewer than 55 samples underwent TCR beta sequencing: approximately 26 tumors plus 27 peripheral blood samples. Across all 53 samples, approximately 4,000,000 unique CDR3 nucleotide sequences, encoding 2,658,974 unique CDR3 amino acid sequences, were identified.

What the authors observed across the whole study: Dynamics of the blood repertoire were not tracked past 4 weeks after treatment. Because the trial had a single-armed design, the trial could not examine how radiation dose or scheduling affected the TCR repertoire. Because pretreatment tumor biopsies were not available, the baseline intratumoral presence of clonotypes could not be determined. In blood, the top tumor clonotypes increased from baseline to 2 weeks after radiation and then shrank by 4 weeks, which suggests a temporary expansion of tumor-resident clones.

About this clone itself: The antigen it binds to is not known. No base qualities exist here, and no much larger clone lies one base off it.

The time point label here, explained by the study, means: baseline pretreatment blood. This sample's treatment or condition label indicates: 15 Gy SBRT to primary tumor, nephrectomy 4 weeks later. Serial peripheral blood from radiation-treated patients was sampled at baseline, 2 weeks and 4 weeks after SBRT to track tumor-enriched clonotypes. Renal cell carcinoma with clear cell pathology was present in all patients. The QIAamp DNA Blood Mini Kit (Qiagen) was used to prepare genomic DNA for TCR sequencing. The analyses included just those samples that passed every quality control check. V gives up 4 bases and J gives up 5 bases, and the segment between their germline ends measures 9 bases. The cysteine opens and the phenylalanine closes a CDR3 of 13 amino acids. CDR3 DNA is the only sequence kept; it has 39 bases, read in frame from the first base. Via the germline V gene (reference sequence), CDR1 is GTSNPN and CDR2 SVGIG.

TCR beta libraries were generated from genomic DNA with the immunoSEQ kit, following the manufacturer's recommendations. Library preparation used a first multiplex PCR with proprietary primers, then a second PCR adding unique barcodes, with bead cleanups after each round. Each sample batch included a kit-provided positive control reaction and a negative control reaction. The final libraries underwent checking on an Agilent 4200 TapeStation D1000 ScreenTape, volumetric pooling, and quantification by qPCR. Sequencing ran on an Illumina NextSeq500 with a MidOutput 150-cycle cartridge, using 156 Read1 and 15 Index1 cycles with kit custom primers. The pooled library was loaded at around 0.93 pM with about 21% PhiX control spiked in. The original methods were these. Vendor-processed data were analyzed in R, and a clonotype was defined as all T cells sharing the same CDR3 nucleotide sequence. For clone abundance analyses, frequencies were normalized to the 10,000 most abundant clones per sample. Public T cell clones, which averaged fewer than five per sample, were removed prior to analysis. Tumor-enriched and baseline blood-enriched clonotypes were defined by at least a 32-fold difference in abundance between compartments. A beta-binomial differential abundance model was applied to find clonotypes that expanded or contracted between blood time points. The Baroni-Urbani and Buser coefficient was used to measure tumor-blood repertoire similarity, and groups were compared with two-tailed Wilcoxon tests in R. This immuneACCESS table, as held by TCRdb, lists in-frame sequences with V and J called but not all clones. Of the missing ones, under half trace to an unresolved V gene in checked studies; the others have no known cause. V, J and clone size are taken as reported in that table, and D and trimming were inferred from the DNA itself. The sample contains around 64,000 clones, just under 80% of them found a single time. The top ten hold more than 7% of the sample.

This receptor chain uses TRBV30 and TRBJ1-6; the best D guess is TRBD1, with 5 bases matching. This TCR derives from a man in his sixties with renal cell carcinoma. The source material was blood, sampled from a patient whose treatment included radiotherapy and nephrectomy. At the DNA level, the sequence is TGTGCCTGGAACTCAGGGAATAATTCACCCCTCCACTTT. It is translated as CAWNSGNNSPLHF.